These 15 T cell receptor beta chains share one sample of origin, sequenced in a study of T cells in Graves' hyperthyroidism and ophthalmopathy. TCR beta CDR3 region amplification was performed from RNA transcripts. A set of HTBI primers served as the primers for a first-round RT-PCR of the TCR CDR3. From the multiplex PCR reads, TCRdb called clonotypes with MiXCR, one entry per CDR3 protein. The table has a few hundred thousand distinct CDR3 sequences, over 15% seen once. Sequences were obtained from blood. Receptors were obtained from a woman aged 55-70 years with Graves' ophthalmopathy.

This clonotype was counted at least ten times. V usage is TRBV11-2 and J usage is TRBJ1-1; D might be TRBD1 (6 bases). Deletions cut 5 bases from V and 5 bases from J, with 18 bases between. CDR1 and CDR2 (germline): SGHAT, FQNNGV. This CDR3 region has 15 residues. The DNA of the CDR3 is TGTGCCAGCAGCCGTGGGGTACAGGGAGGAACTGAAGCTTTCTTT. It codes for CASSRGVQGGTEAFF.

The V call is TRBV28, the J call TRBJ1-5; the D is unclear. CDR3 size: 14 residues. V dropped 1 base and J dropped 2 bases, with 6 bases sitting between them. Looked up from germline, CDR1 is MDHEN and CDR2 is SYDVKM. This CDR3 is CASSLYAGNQPQHF. The CDR3 region has the DNA TGTGCCAGCAGTTTATACGCAGGCAATCAGCCCCAGCATTTT. The whole variable domain, filled in from reference TRBV28 and TRBJ1-5, reads DVKVTQSSRYLVKRTGEKVFLECVQDMDHENMFWYRQDPGLGLRLIYFSYDVKMKEKGDIPEGYSVSREKKERFSLILESASTNQTSMYLCASSLYAGNQPQHFGDGTRLSIL.

This clonotype appeared many times. The CDR3 DNA reads TGTGCCAGCAGTGACGGGACAGGGGGGAGTTTGTTCGGCTACACCTTC. Residues: CASSDGTGGSLFGYTF. V and J are TRBV6-1 and TRBJ1-2; TRBD1 aligns across 11 bases. The CDR3 is made up of 16 amino acids. V lost 3 bases and J lost 8; bases outside the gene matches: 11. CDR1 is MNHNS, CDR2 SASEGT, per germline.

This clonotype came up many times. The gene calls are TRBV20-1 and TRBJ2-3; D possibly corresponds to TRBD1 (5 bases). CDR3 length: 13 amino acids. Germline CDR1 reads DFQATT; CDR2 reads SNEGSKA (reference sequence). The V gene lost 3 bases and the J gene lost 2 bases, with 9 bases spanning the gap. CDR3 DNA: TGCAGTGCTAGTTCAGGGAACACAGATACGCAGTATTTT. Its translation is CSASSGNTDTQYF.

Only a few counts were recorded for this clonotype. The V gene is TRBV29-1, the J gene TRBJ2-1; D perhaps matches TRBD1 (6 bases). The CDR3 sequence is 13 residues long. CDR1 and CDR2 from the germline V gene are SQVTM and ANQGSEA. V was pared by 3 bases and J by 9 bases, with 15 bases between. CDR3 region: CSVDVALRGEQFF. The CDR3 DNA sequence: TGCAGCGTTGATGTGGCGCTCAGGGGTGAGCAGTTCTTC.

V gene TRBV4-1 combines with J gene TRBJ1-2; D is undetermined. The CDR3 totals 14 residues. Germline V lookup: CDR1 MGHRA, CDR2 YSYEKL. Deletions cut 1 base from V and 5 bases from J, with 11 bases between. CDR3 sequence reads: CASSQGEAGYGYTF. The CDR3 nucleotides read TGCGCCAGCAGCCAAGGGGAGGCCGGGTATGGCTACACCTTC.

The chain uses TRBV4-1 and TRBJ2-1; 8 bases are shared with TRBD1. From germline, CDR1 is MGHRA and CDR2 YSYEKL. The CDR3 covers 14 residues. V lost 4 bases to trimming and J lost 4 bases; unmatched junction nucleotides: 3. The CDR3 DNA sequence: TGCGCCAGCAGCCTCGGGACAGGATACAATGAGCAGTTCTTC. Translation: CASSLGTGYNEQFF.

The V gene is TRBV9, the J gene TRBJ2-1; 8 bases agree with TRBD1. The CDR3 has 16 amino acids. The junction had 13 bases not matched to a gene; V was cut back by 3 bases and J by 8 bases. The V gene's germline CDR1 is SGDLS and CDR2 YYNGEE. CDR3 DNA sequence: TGTGCCAGCAGCGAAGGTAGACAGGGGCCCTTTCATGAGCAGTTCTTC. This sequence encodes CASSEGRQGPFHEQFF.

This clonotype was seen ten or more times. The V call is TRBV18, the J call TRBJ2-7; 7 bases line up with TRBD1. The CDR3 is made up of 14 amino acids. Trimming removed 5 bases from V and 4 bases from J; junction bases left unmatched: 8. CDR1 is KGHSH, CDR2 LQKENI, per germline. Written as DNA, the CDR3 is TGTGCCAGCTCAAAAACAGGGGTAGAATACGAGCAGTACTTC. It translates to CASSKTGVEYEQYF. The whole variable domain, filled in from reference TRBV18 and TRBJ2-7, reads NAGVMQNPRHLVRRRGQEARLRCSPMKGHSHVYWYRQLPEEGLKFMVYLQKENIIDESGMPKERFSAEFPKEGPSILRIQQVVRGDSAAYFCASSKTGVEYEQYFGPGTRLTVT.

Comments on this clonotype: One base away lies a much larger clone, so this may be a sequencing read error. This chain joins TRBV6-1 and TRBJ2-1, with 7 nucleotides matching TRBD1. The CDR3 length is 13 residues. Germline values: CDR1 MNHNS, CDR2 SASEGT. As DNA, the CDR3 is TGTGCCAGCAGACAGGGGATTAGGAATGGGCAGTTCTTC. This encodes CASRQGIRNGQFF.

On this clonotype itself: One end of the junction does not line up with germline, which may come from a read error. V and J are TRBV7-9 and TRBJ2-7; 10 nucleotides align to TRBD2. Germline V CDR1 and CDR2: SEHNR, FQNEAQ (reference sequence). CDR3 size: 14 residues. This chain's CDR3 is CASSFQTSGYEQHF. As DNA, the CDR3 is TGTGCCAGCAGCTTCCAGACTAGCGGGTACGAGCAGCACTTC.

This clonotype was detected only a few times. This chain connects TRBV28 to TRBJ1-4; D perhaps matches TRBD1 (5 bases). Germline V CDR1 and CDR2: MDHEN, SYDVKM. The CDR3 has 14 residues. Between the trimmed V and J ends, which lost 6 bases and 7 bases, there was a span of 15 bases. In DNA, the CDR3 is TGTGCCAGCAGCTCCGACGGGGGGGGTGAAAAACTGTTTTTT. Amino acid sequence: CASSSDGGGEKLFF.

This clonotype was counted at least ten times. The chain employs TRBV7-9 and TRBJ2-3; 7 nucleotides agree with TRBD2. In germline, CDR1 is SEHNR, CDR2 FQNEAQ (reference sequence). CDR3 length: 15 residues. With V trimmed by 5 bases and J by 1 base, 6 bases remained unmatched. CDR3 DNA: TGTGCCAGCAGCCTTATCGGACTAGGCACAGATACGCAGTATTTT. Protein product: CASSLIGLGTDTQYF.

This clonotype was observed at least ten times. The chain is built from TRBV5-1 and TRBJ2-1; TRBD2 matches 7 bases. V was pared by 4 bases and J by 4 bases, with 8 bases of the junction left unmatched. The CDR3 consists of 15 residues. Germline V CDR1 and CDR2: SGHRS, YFSETQ. The CDR3 nucleotides are TGCGCCAGCAGCCTTGGACTAGGCGATTACAATGAGCAGTTCTTC. Translating gives CASSLGLGDYNEQFF.

There are many counts of this clonotype. The chain recombines TRBV12-3 or TRBV12-4 with TRBJ1-5, with 8 bases matching TRBD1. The CDR3 totals 16 residues. Trimming cost V 5 bases and J 0 bases; bases outside gene matches: 6. Here the CDR3 DNA reads TGTGCCAGCAGTCCGGGACAGGCTTATAGCAATCAGCCCCAGCATTTT. This sequence encodes CASSPGQAYSNQPQHF.